This TCR beta chain emerged from a study of blood T cell repertoires in COVID-19. As for the study in general: Acute and convalescent COVID-19 specimens originated in the United States, Italy and Spain. The analysed material was cDNA or gDNA that came from T cells, B-cell-depleted T cells, or PBMCs.

This CDR3 has 15 residues. The germline V gene encodes CDR1 SGHVS and CDR2 FNYEAQ. Germline trimming cut 6 bases from V and 6 bases from J; bases unmatched to any gene: 10. Here immunoSEQ multiplex PCR was the method, and the copy in TCRdb shows in-frame clones only, minus some. The profile shows approximately 390,000 clones, over 75% of them singletons. This sequence joins TRBV7-6 and TRBJ2-2, with 7 bases that match TRBD2. Sequencing was carried out using peripheral blood. The TCR originated in a woman aged 55 to 70 with COVID-19, enrolled during active disease. The CDR3 DNA sequence: TGTGCCAGCAGTAAACGGAGCGGGATGGCCGGGGAGCTGTTTTTT. As protein: CASSKRSGMAGELFF.